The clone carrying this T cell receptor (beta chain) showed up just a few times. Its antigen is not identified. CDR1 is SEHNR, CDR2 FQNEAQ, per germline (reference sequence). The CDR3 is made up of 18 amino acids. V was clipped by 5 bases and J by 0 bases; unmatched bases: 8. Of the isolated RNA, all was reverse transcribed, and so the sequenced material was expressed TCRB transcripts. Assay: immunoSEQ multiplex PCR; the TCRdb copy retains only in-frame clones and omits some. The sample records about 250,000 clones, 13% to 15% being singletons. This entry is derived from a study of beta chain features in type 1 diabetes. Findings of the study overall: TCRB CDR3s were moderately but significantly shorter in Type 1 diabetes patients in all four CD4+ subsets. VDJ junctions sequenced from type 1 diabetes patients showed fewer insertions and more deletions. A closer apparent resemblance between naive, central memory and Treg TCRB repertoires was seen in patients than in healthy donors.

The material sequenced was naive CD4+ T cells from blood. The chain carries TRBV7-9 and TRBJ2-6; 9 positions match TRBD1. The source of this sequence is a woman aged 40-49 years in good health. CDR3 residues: CASSIPTGGYSGANVLTF. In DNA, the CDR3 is TGTGCCAGCAGCATTCCGACAGGGGGTTACTCTGGGGCCAACGTCCTGACTTTC.